These 26 T cell receptor beta chains were sequenced from one sample in a study of blood T cell repertoires in COVID-19. Sequenced by immunoSEQ multiplex PCR; TCRdb stores in-frame clones only, minus some. This table has 250,000 to 300,000 clones, more than 70% appearing once. Sequencing was performed on peripheral blood. Every receptor here comes from an elderly man with acute or convalescent COVID-19.

This clone was seen only once. The gene calls are TRBV29-1 and TRBJ1-2, with D hard to call. Germline CDR1 SQVTM, CDR2 ANQGSEA. The V and J ends lost 3 bases and 3 bases respectively, with 8 bases between them. This CDR3 has 12 residues. CDR3 amino acids: CSVEVGDYGYTF. The CDR3 bases are TGCAGCGTTGAGGTGGGCGACTATGGCTACACCTTC.

This clone occurred once. The chain employs TRBV11-2 and TRBJ2-3; D gene uncertain. CDR1 is SGHAT and CDR2 is FQNNGV in the germline V gene. This CDR3 comprises 15 residues. V shed 3 bases and J shed 3 bases, with 13 bases lying between them. CDR3 nucleotides: TGTGCCAGCAGCTTCCCCCTCGGTCGGACAGATACGCAGTATTTT. It is translated as CASSFPLGRTDTQYF.

The chain employs TRBV25-1 and TRBJ2-3; TRBD2 matches at 12 bases. CDR3 length equals 14 residues. Germline V gene lookup returns CDR1 MGHDK and CDR2 SYGVNS. The trim removed 5 bases at V and 10 bases at J, leaving 7 bases unmatched. The CDR3: CASSQTSGGFAQYF. In nucleotides, the CDR3 is TGTGCCAGCAGTCAGACTAGCGGGGGATTCGCGCAGTATTTT.

J is TRBJ1-2 and V is TRBV20-1; possibly TRBD1 for D (5 bases). Looked up from germline, CDR1 is DFQATT and CDR2 is SNEGSKA (reference sequence). Trimming stripped 3 bases from V and 8 bases from J, with 13 bases between. This CDR3 region has 12 residues. CDR3 region: CSASQGSAGYTF. The CDR3 nucleotides are TGCAGTGCTAGTCAGGGATCGGCAGGCTACACCTTC.

The chain employs TRBV2 and TRBJ1-2; 10 positions agree with TRBD1. V lost 2 bases to trimming and J lost 4 bases; unmatched junction nucleotides: 4. There are 15 residues in the CDR3. The V gene's germline CDR1 is SNHLY and CDR2 FYNNEI. CDR3 sequence (DNA): TGTGCCAGCAGTGAACGGGGACAGGGGTCCTATGGCTACACCTTC. Its translation is CASSERGQGSYGYTF.

CDR3 DNA: TGTGCCAGCAGCTTGGTAGGGGGACAGGGTGTGGGAAACATTCAGTACTTC. As protein: CASSLVGGQGVGNIQYF. This sequence joins TRBV5-4 and TRBJ2-4; 9 nucleotides agree with TRBD1. V lost 0 bases, J lost 6 bases, and 10 bases stayed unmatched. The CDR3 contains 17 residues. CDR1 SGHNT and CDR2 YYREEE come from the germline V gene (reference sequence).

The chain uses TRBV19 and TRBJ2-3; the D is unclear. V shed 6 bases and J shed 1 base, with 11 bases lying between them. This CDR3 spans 14 amino acids. The germline V gene has CDR1 LNHDA and CDR2 SQIVND (reference sequence). The CDR3 sequence: CASSLQWGTDTQYF. In DNA, the CDR3 is TGTGCCAGTAGCTTACAGTGGGGCACAGATACGCAGTATTTT. Full variable domain (remainder filled in from reference TRBV19 and TRBJ2-3): DGGITQSPKYLFRKEGQNVTLSCEQNLNHDAMYWYRQDPGQGLRLIYYSQIVNDFQKGDIAEGYSVSREKKESFPLTVTSAQKNPTAFYLCASSLQWGTDTQYFGPGTRLTVL.

This chain links TRBV5-1 with TRBJ2-5, with 7 bases matching TRBD1. V was pared by 4 bases and J by 5 bases, with 11 bases of the junction left unmatched. The CDR3 has 15 residues. Per the germline V gene, CDR1 is SGHRS and CDR2 is YFSETQ. This CDR3 reads CASSLRQGQGETQYF. For the CDR3, the DNA is TGCGCCAGCAGCCTAAGACAGGGTCAAGGTGAGACCCAGTACTTC.

This rearrangement joins TRBV27 to TRBJ1-5; the D gene is possibly TRBD1 (6 bases). V was shortened by 3 bases and J by 5 bases, with 11 bases between the two germline ends. Germline CDR1 reads MNHEY; CDR2 reads SMNVEV (reference sequence). This CDR3 comprises 14 residues. The CDR3 reads CASSFKGVYQPQHF. CDR3 nucleotides: TGTGCCAGCAGTTTCAAGGGGGTTTATCAGCCCCAGCATTTT.

The V and J genes are TRBV23-1 and TRBJ1-2; D is unresolved. TRBV23-1 is marked as an open reading frame, function uncertain. The CDR3 loop spans 13 amino acids. The V end was cut by 1 base, the J end by 8 bases, with 11 bases between. DNA of the CDR3: TGCGCCAGCAGTCAATGGCTGGCGGGAGGCTACACCTTC. Protein sequence: CASSQWLAGGYTF.

The chain employs TRBV19 and TRBJ1-6; 7 nucleotides line up with TRBD1. Germline CDR1 reads LNHDA; CDR2 reads SQIVND (reference sequence). This CDR3 is built from 14 residues. V was clipped by 6 bases and J by 7 bases; unmatched bases: 6. The CDR3 is CASSPQGVNSPLHF. CDR3 in DNA: TGTGCCAGTAGCCCCCAGGGGGTCAATTCACCCCTCCACTTT.

The rearrangement joins TRBV20-1 to TRBJ2-3; D not resolved. CDR1 DFQATT and CDR2 SNEGSKA come from the germline V gene (reference sequence). Trimming removed 3 bases from V and 6 bases from J, with 13 bases in between. The CDR3 has 13 amino acids. The CDR3 loop reads CSASYRRMDTQYF. The CDR3 DNA reads as TGCAGTGCTAGTTACCGTAGAATGGATACGCAGTATTTT.

This chain connects TRBV7-9 to TRBJ1-5; 9 bases are shared with TRBD1. CDR1 and CDR2 from the germline V gene are SEHNR and FQNEAQ (reference sequence). V gave up 3 bases and J gave up 5 bases; unmatched junction bases: 2. The CDR3 is 14 amino acids. The DNA for the CDR3 is TGTGCCAGCAGCTTCGGACAGGGGTATCAGCCCCAGCATTTT. This translates into CASSFGQGYQPQHF.

V and J are TRBV6-2 or TRBV6-3 and TRBJ2-5; a possible D gene is TRBD2 (6 bases). The CDR3 consists of 15 residues. Germline CDR1 reads MNHEY; CDR2 reads SVGEGT. V lost 2 bases to trimming and J lost 6 bases, with 16 bases between them. The CDR3 loop is CASSYLGGGSQTQYF. CDR3 coding DNA: TGTGCCAGCAGTTACCTGGGGGGAGGATCTCAGACCCAGTACTTC.

This rearrangement joins TRBV3-1 (or the pseudogene TRBV3-2) to TRBJ2-2; 12 nucleotides line up with TRBD2. This CDR3 is built from 16 residues. CDR1 and CDR2 (germline): LGHDT, YNNKEL (reference sequence). The V segment lost 4 bases and the J segment 5 bases; nucleotides outside the gene matches: 5. CDR3 coding DNA: TGTGCCAGCAGCCCCCGAGGACTAGCGGGGACCGGGGAGCTGTTTTTT. This translates into CASSPRGLAGTGELFF.

The J gene is TRBJ1-5, the V gene TRBV6-6, with D hard to call. Germline lookup yields CDR1 MNHNY and CDR2 SVGAGI (reference sequence). The CDR3 totals 16 residues. V lost 0 bases and J 0 bases, leaving 9 bases between the germline ends. The CDR3 DNA sequence: TGTGCCAGCAGTTACTCGTTCAGTAATAGCAATCAGCCCCAGCATTTT. As protein: CASSYSFSNSNQPQHF.

This clone has at least ten counts. One junction end disagrees with the germline gene, perhaps due to a read error. The chain recombines TRBV5-6 with TRBJ2-7; D not resolved. Per germline, CDR1 SGHDT and CDR2 YYEEEE. CDR3 length: 13 amino acids. DNA of the CDR3: TGTGCCAGCAGCTACGCCGGGTCTCCCCAAAGAGGCTTC. Protein sequence: CASSYAGSPQRGF. Supplemented by reference TRBV5-6 and TRBJ2-7, the full variable domain reads DAGVTQSPTHLIKTRGQQVTLRCSPKSGHDTVSWYQQALGQGPQFIFQYYEEEERQRGNFPDRFSGHQFPNYSSELNVNALLLGDSALYLCASSYAGSPQRGFGPGTRLTVT.

The rearrangement joins TRBV19 to TRBJ2-7; TRBD1 aligns across 7 bases. Germline CDR1 is LNHDA and CDR2 is SQIVND (reference sequence). V trimming: 3 bases; J trimming: 3 bases; junction bases outside the gene matches: 5. There are 14 residues in the CDR3. The CDR3 loop is CASSIDGTVYEQYF. CDR3 nucleotide sequence: TGTGCCAGTAGTATTGACGGGACAGTCTACGAGCAGTACTTC.

This chain joins TRBV7-9 and TRBJ2-7; D not certain. The CDR3 spans 13 residues. V was cut by 1 base and J by 2 bases, with 6 bases left in between. Germline CDR1 and CDR2: SEHNR and FQNEAQ (reference sequence). This CDR3 reads CASSLVSAYEQYF. The CDR3 DNA sequence: TGTGCCAGCAGCTTAGTCTCAGCCTACGAGCAGTACTTC.

The rearrangement joins TRBV5-4 to TRBJ2-7, with TRBD2 identical over 10 bases. Germline V gene sequence: CDR1 SGHNT, CDR2 YYREEE (reference sequence). The CDR3 sequence is 15 residues long. V lost 5 bases, J lost 2 bases, and 7 bases stayed unmatched. CDR3 amino acids: CASSFSGRPAYEQYF. CDR3 nucleotides: TGTGCCAGCAGTTTTAGCGGGAGGCCCGCCTACGAGCAGTACTTC.

This clone was detected only a few times. Different DNA sequences within this sample yield the same CDR3. This chain links TRBV27 with TRBJ1-5; possibly TRBD1 for D (6 bases). CDR1 and CDR2 from the germline V gene are MNHEY and SMNVEV (reference sequence). The CDR3 runs to 15 residues. V lost 6 bases to trimming and J lost 0 bases, with 12 bases between them. The CDR3 sequence is CASRPGQLSNQPQHF. CDR3 DNA: TGTGCCAGCAGACCGGGACAACTTAGCAATCAGCCCCAGCATTTT.

The chain has TRBV5-4 and TRBJ2-5, with 8 bases fitting TRBD1. Germline trimming cut 4 bases from V and 3 bases from J; bases unmatched to any gene: 5. This CDR3 is built from 14 residues. The germline V gene encodes CDR1 SGHNT and CDR2 YYREEE (reference sequence). In DNA, the CDR3 is TGTGCCAGCAGCCCATGGACAGGGAAAGAGACCCAGTACTTC. It codes for CASSPWTGKETQYF.

The chain recombines TRBV5-4 with TRBJ1-3, with D unclear. Trimming cost V 4 bases and J 0 bases, with 8 bases left between them. This CDR3 has 14 residues. Germline V CDR1 and CDR2: SGHNT, YYREEE (reference sequence). For the CDR3, the DNA is TGTGCCAGCAGCGGGGAGATCTCTGGAAACACCATATATTTT. It codes for CASSGEISGNTIYF.

This clone occurred once. The chain recombines TRBV19 with TRBJ2-3; tentative D call: TRBD1 (5 bases). Germline V lookup: CDR1 LNHDA, CDR2 SQIVND (reference sequence). V lost 4 bases and J 0 bases, leaving 20 bases between the germline ends. The CDR3 sequence is 18 residues long. The DNA for the CDR3 is TGTGCCAGTAGTAAAGGCAGAGGACAAGCCTTCAGCACAGATACGCAGTATTTT. It translates to CASSKGRGQAFSTDTQYF.

The rearrangement joins TRBV7-8 to TRBJ1-6, with D perhaps TRBD1 (6 bases). The V end was cut by 0 bases, the J end by 6 bases, with 12 bases between. Germline values: CDR1 SGHVS, CDR2 FQNEAQ. The CDR3 consists of 16 residues. CDR3 sequence reads: CASSLANRALNSPLHF. CDR3 DNA: TGTGCCAGCAGCTTAGCTAACAGGGCACTTAATTCACCCCTCCACTTT. Based on the CDR3 plus reference TRBV7-8 and TRBJ1-6, the full variable domain is GAGVSQSPRYKVAKRGQDVALRCDPISGHVSLFWYQQALGQGPEFLTYFQNEAQLDKSGLPSDRFFAERPEGSVSTLKIQRTQQEDSAVYLCASSLANRALNSPLHFGNGTRLTVT.

This chain joins TRBV6-5 and TRBJ1-5; 7 bases line up with TRBD1. The CDR3 runs to 15 residues. J gave up 2 bases and V 6 bases, and 7 bases lay outside the gene matches. CDR1 and CDR2 (germline): MNHEY, SVGAGI. Here the CDR3 reads CASSRQGLGNQPQHF. The CDR3 region has the DNA TGTGCCAGCAGCCGACAGGGTCTCGGCAATCAGCCCCAGCATTTT.